This TCR beta chain was found in a study of T cell changes during pregnancy in multiple sclerosis. The CDR3 runs to 16 residues. With V trimmed by 7 bases and J by 3 bases, 11 bases remained unmatched. Per germline, CDR1 MNHNY and CDR2 SVGAGI (reference sequence). Data came from immunoSEQ multiplex PCR; TCRdb stores just in-frame clones and leaves some out. Here the sample spans tens of thousands of clones, roughly 89% being singletons. The chain recombines TRBV6-6 with TRBJ2-7; 11 nucleotides line up with TRBD1. The receptor was derived from a female donor in good health, enrolled as a control in a pregnancy study. The sequencing used peripheral blood, collected in the third trimester of pregnancy. CDR3 residues: CASNPLGQGALYEQYF. The CDR3 nucleotides read TGTGCCAGCAACCCCTTAGGACAGGGGGCACTCTACGAGCAGTACTTC.